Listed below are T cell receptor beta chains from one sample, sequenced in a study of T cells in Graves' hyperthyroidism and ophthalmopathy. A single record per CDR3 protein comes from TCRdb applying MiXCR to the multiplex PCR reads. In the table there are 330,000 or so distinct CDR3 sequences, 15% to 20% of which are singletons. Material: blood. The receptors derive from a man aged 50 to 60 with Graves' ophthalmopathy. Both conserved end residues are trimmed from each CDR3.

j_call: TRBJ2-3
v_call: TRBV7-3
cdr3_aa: ASSMDRGTDTQY

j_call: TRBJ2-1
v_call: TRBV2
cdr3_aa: ASKSASSYNEQF

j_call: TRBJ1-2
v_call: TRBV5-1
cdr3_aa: ASSIEQGARGYT

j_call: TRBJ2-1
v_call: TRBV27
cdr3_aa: ASSYRTSGSLRF

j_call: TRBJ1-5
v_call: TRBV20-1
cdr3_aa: SALGQPYQPQH

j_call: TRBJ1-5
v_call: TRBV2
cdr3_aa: ASSDSWQGKEPQH

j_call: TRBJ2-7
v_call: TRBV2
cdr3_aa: ASKYGRANKQY

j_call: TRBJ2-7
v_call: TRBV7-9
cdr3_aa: ASSTPQGVYEQY

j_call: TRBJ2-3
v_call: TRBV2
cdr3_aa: ASSEGQGGHHTQY

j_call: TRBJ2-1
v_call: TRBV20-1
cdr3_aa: SARDPSGLRSYNEQF

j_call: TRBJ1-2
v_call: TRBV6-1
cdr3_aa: ASSGNNYGYT

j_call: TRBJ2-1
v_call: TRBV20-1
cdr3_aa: SARDLAGANNEQF

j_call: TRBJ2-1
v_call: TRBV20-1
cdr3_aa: SARDLSGSSYNEQF

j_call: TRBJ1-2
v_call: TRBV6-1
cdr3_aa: ASSEGSGYT

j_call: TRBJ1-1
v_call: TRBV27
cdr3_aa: ASSASGHTNTEAF

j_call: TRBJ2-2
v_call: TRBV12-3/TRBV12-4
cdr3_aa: ASSPQARGMAGELF

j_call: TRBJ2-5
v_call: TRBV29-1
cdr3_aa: SVESAFETQY

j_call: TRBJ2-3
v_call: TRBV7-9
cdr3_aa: ASSLSGRVGDTQY

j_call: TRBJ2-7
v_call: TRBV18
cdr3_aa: ASSPERQGDEQY

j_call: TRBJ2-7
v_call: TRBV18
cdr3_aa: ASFSGDSYEQY

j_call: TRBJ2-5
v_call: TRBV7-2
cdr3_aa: ASSAETRPEVKTQY

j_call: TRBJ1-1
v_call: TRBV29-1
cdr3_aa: SVESLWVNTEAF

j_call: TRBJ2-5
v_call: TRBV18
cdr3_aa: ASSPPGIQETQY